This entry lists 12 T cell receptor beta chains sequenced from one sample in a study of Tregs in tolerant kidney transplant recipients. Repertoires were generated with immunoSEQ multiplex PCR, while TCRdb's copy carries only in-frame clones and drops some. This repertoire includes around 10,000 clones. Related graft donors supplied nonmyeloablative bone marrow transplants, and mixed chimerism was transient. The sequencing here drew on CD8+ T cells from blood (PBMCs), taken 24 months after the transplant. The receptors were gathered from a human patient who received a combined kidney and bone marrow transplant. Some of these T cells may belong to the graft donor.

Concerning this clone: The sequenced fragment ends 3 residues before the CDR3 boundary, so the rest is inferred from the germline J gene. The rearrangement uses TRBV5-6 and TRBJ1-1, with D unclear. The CDR3 consists of 15 residues. Trimming removed 0 bases from V and 0 bases from J, with 9 bases in between. CDR1 SGHDT and CDR2 YYEEEE come from the germline V gene. CDR3 DNA, as far as it was read: TGTGCCAGCAGCTTGGCCGGGGAGTTGAACACTGAA. Translated: CASSLAGELNTE. The full CDR3 sequence reads CASSLAGELNTEAFF.

Regarding this clone: The CDR3 end falls 3 residues outside the read, so it is completed with the germline J gene. The genes are TRBV5-1 and TRBJ1-1; D unresolved. Germline V gives CDR1 SGHRS, CDR2 YFSETQ. V was trimmed by 2 bases and J by 1 base, leaving 12 bases between them. The CDR3 runs 15 residues. The CDR3 protein is CASSLSGVPNTEAFF. The part of the CDR3 DNA that was read is TGCGCCAGCAGCTTATCAGGTGTCCCGAACACTGAA.

As for this clone: The read ends 3 residues early relative to the CDR3; the germline J gene fills the gap. This chain connects TRBV19 to TRBJ1-2; 10 nucleotides align to TRBD1. The CDR3 is 16 amino acids. Germline lookup yields CDR1 LNHDA and CDR2 SQIVND (reference sequence). V dropped 6 bases and J dropped 6; count of bases not matched to a gene: 13. CDR3 DNA (partial): TGTGCCAGTAGAAACTCGCCGGGACAGGGGATCCATGGC. This gives the protein CASRNSPGQGIHG. The entire CDR3 sequence reads CASRNSPGQGIHGYTF.

Regarding this clone: From the germline J gene comes the end of the CDR3, since the read stops 3 residues before it. J is TRBJ2-1 and V is TRBV6-2 or TRBV6-3; 12 positions agree with TRBD2. The CDR3 has 17 residues. The germline gives CDR1 MNHEY, CDR2 SVGEGT. Losses at the gene ends were 8 bases for V and 6 bases for J; bases not matched to a gene: 14. CDR3: CASRSFKKTSGSNEQFF. The sequenced CDR3 bases are TGTGCCAGCCGCTCCTTTAAAAAGACTAGCGGGAGCAATGAG.

Considering frequency, this clone is medium-sized. Coverage ceases 3 residues before the CDR3 finishes, and the germline J gene fills in the end. The chain is built from TRBV2 and TRBJ1-6, with D possibly matching TRBD1 (5 bases). Germline CDR1 is SNHLY and CDR2 is FYNNEI. Trimming shortened V by 8 bases and J by 10 bases, and 15 bases separated the two germline ends. The CDR3 covers 13 residues. The sequenced CDR3 bases are TGTGCCAGCTTTGAGGGGTGGGGATCACCC. This encodes CASFEGWGSP. The CDR3 reads in full as CASFEGWGSPLHF.

The CDR3 loop is CASSLAGAGLFDTQYF. CDR3 DNA (partial): TGTGCCAGCAGCTTAGCGGGAGCAGGGTTGTTCGATACG. The V and J genes are TRBV7-2 and TRBJ2-3; either TRBD1 or TRBD2 may supply D (5 bases each). The read comes to an end 3 residues before the CDR3 does, leaving the germline J gene to fill in the end. Germline CDR1 SGHTA, CDR2 FQGNSA. This CDR3 is built from 16 residues. V lost 0 bases, J lost 6 bases, and 16 bases lay in between.

As concerns this clone: From the germline J gene comes the end of the CDR3, since the read stops 3 residues before it. The rearrangement uses TRBV20-1 and TRBJ2-7, with a possible D match to TRBD2 (6 bases). This CDR3 region has 15 residues. The germline V gene has CDR1 DFQATT and CDR2 SNEGSKA (reference sequence). Trimming removed 6 bases at V and 1 base at J, with 19 bases between. The CDR3 region is CSAERLDSGSYEQYF. The sequenced CDR3 bases are TGCAGTGCGGAAAGACTAGATTCTGGGTCCTACGAG.

Turning to this clone: The read terminates 3 residues before the CDR3 end, so the remaining end is supplied by the germline J gene. This chain uses TRBV19 with TRBJ2-1; 11 positions match TRBD2. Germline CDR1 and CDR2: LNHDA and SQIVND (reference sequence). The CDR3 spans 15 residues. Trimming took 3 bases from V and 7 from J; bases not matched to a gene: 5. The CDR3 here is CASSMRLAGSNEQFF. CDR3 DNA, as far as it was read: TGTGCCAGTAGTATGCGACTAGCGGGGTCAAATGAG.

Of note for this clone: Read data end 3 residues before the CDR3 end; the end is taken from the germline J gene. This sequence joins TRBV30 and TRBJ2-5; 12 bases map to TRBD2. CDR1 and CDR2 (germline): GTSNPN, SVGIG (reference sequence). CDR3 size: 15 residues. V lost 4 bases to trimming and J lost 7 bases; unmatched junction nucleotides: 10. CDR3 sequence: CAWILLSSGRATQYF. CDR3 bases read: TGTGCCTGGATACTACTTTCTAGCGGGAGGGCGACC.

Regarding this clone: With the read ending 3 residues before the CDR3 end, the germline J gene is used to fill in that end. The gene calls are TRBV20-1 and TRBJ2-7; 10 positions agree with TRBD2. This CDR3 contains 14 residues. V gave up 0 bases and J gave up 3 bases; unmatched junction bases: 2. Germline V lookup: CDR1 DFQATT, CDR2 SNEGSKA (reference sequence). The CDR3 reads CSARDLAGDYEQYF. The part of the CDR3 DNA that was read is TGCAGTGCTAGAGATCTAGCGGGAGACTACGAG.

To note about this clone: The junction differs from germline at one of its ends, possibly a read error. CDR3 sequence: CASTIGGGTTEAFF. The sequenced CDR3 bases are TGTGCCAGTACTATAGGGGGGGGGACCACTGAA. The rearrangement uses TRBV19 and TRBJ1-1, with D possibly being TRBD1 (6 bases). Read sequence stops 3 residues before the CDR3 end, and the germline J gene provides the missing end. The CDR3 totals 14 residues. In germline, CDR1 is LNHDA, CDR2 SQIVND (reference sequence).

Of note for this clone: Read data end 3 residues before the CDR3 end; the end is taken from the germline J gene. The chain couples TRBV29-1 to TRBJ2-7; TRBD1 is a possible D gene (6 bases). Trimming shortened V by 4 bases and J by 2 bases, and 12 bases separated the two germline ends. This CDR3 has 13 amino acids. Germline CDR1 is SQVTM and CDR2 is ANQGSEA. Here the CDR3 reads CSVARGLTYEQYF. The sequenced CDR3 bases are TGCAGCGTTGCAAGGGGGTTGACCTACGAG.